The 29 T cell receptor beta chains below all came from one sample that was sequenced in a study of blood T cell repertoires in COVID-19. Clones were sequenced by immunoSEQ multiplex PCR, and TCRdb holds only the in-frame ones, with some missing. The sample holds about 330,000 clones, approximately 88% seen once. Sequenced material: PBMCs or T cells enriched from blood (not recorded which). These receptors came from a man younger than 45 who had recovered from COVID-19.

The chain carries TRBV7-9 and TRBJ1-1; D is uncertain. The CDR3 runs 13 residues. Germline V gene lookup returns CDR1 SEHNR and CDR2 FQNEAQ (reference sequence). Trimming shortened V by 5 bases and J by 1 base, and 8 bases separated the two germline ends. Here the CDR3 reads CASSVTGNTEAFF. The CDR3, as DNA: TGTGCCAGCAGCGTTACCGGGAACACTGAAGCTTTCTTT.

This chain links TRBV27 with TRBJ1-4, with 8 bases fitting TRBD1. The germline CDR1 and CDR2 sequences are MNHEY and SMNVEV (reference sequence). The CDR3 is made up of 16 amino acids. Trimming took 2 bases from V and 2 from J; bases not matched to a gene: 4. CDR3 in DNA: TGTGCCAGCAGTTTAGGCAGGGGGCGGACTAATGAAAAACTGTTTTTT. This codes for CASSLGRGRTNEKLFF.

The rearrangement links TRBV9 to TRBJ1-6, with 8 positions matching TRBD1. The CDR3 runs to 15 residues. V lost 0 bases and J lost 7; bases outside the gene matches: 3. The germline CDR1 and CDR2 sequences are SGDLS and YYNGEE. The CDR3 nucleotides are TGTGCCAGCAGCGTAGAGGGACAGGTGAATTCACCCCTCCACTTT. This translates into CASSVEGQVNSPLHF.

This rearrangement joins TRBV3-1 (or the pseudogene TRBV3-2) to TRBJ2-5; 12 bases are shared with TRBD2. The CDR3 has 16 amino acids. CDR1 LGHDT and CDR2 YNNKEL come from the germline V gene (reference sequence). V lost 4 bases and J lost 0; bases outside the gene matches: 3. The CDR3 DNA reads TGTGCCAGCAGCCGACTAGCGGGGGACTACCAAGAGACCCAGTACTTC. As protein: CASSRLAGDYQETQYF.

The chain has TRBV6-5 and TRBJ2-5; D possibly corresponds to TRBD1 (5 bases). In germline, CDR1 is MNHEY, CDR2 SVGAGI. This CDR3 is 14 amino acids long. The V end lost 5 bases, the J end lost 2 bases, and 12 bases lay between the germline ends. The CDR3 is CASSRPDRQETQYF. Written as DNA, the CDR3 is TGTGCCAGCAGTCGACCTGACAGACAAGAGACCCAGTACTTC.

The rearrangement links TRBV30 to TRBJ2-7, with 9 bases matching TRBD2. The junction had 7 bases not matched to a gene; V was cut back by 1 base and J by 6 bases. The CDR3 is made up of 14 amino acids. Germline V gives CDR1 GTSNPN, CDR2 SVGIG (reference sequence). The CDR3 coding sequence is TGTGCCTGGAGTGGCGGGGGGGCCCCGTCCGAGCAGTACTTC. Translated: CAWSGGGAPSEQYF.

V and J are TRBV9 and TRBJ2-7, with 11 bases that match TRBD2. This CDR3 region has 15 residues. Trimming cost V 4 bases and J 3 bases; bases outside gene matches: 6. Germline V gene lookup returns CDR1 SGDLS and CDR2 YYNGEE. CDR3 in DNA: TGTGCCAGCAGCCCACGACTAGCGGGGTTCTACGAGCAGTACTTC. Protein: CASSPRLAGFYEQYF.

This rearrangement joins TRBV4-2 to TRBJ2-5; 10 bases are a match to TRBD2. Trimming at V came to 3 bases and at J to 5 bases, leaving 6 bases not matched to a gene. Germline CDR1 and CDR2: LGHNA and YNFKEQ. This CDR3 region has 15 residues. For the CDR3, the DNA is TGTGCCAGCAGCCATTTTAGCGGGGGGACCGAGACCCAGTACTTC. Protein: CASSHFSGGTETQYF.

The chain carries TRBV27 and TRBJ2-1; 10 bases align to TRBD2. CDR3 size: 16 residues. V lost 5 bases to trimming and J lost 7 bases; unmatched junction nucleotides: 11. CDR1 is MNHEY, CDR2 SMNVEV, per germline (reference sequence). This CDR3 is CASSPWGTSVGNEQFF. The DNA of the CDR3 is TGTGCCAGCAGTCCTTGGGGGACTAGCGTAGGGAATGAGCAGTTCTTC.

CDR3 DNA sequence: TGTGCCAGCAGCGGTAGCGGGGGGAGCACAGATACGCAGTATTTT. Residues: CASSGSGGSTDTQYF. The J gene is TRBJ2-3, the V gene TRBV9, with 10 bases that match TRBD2. Germline lookup yields CDR1 SGDLS and CDR2 YYNGEE. V lost 3 bases to trimming and J lost 0 bases; unmatched junction nucleotides: 1. CDR3 length: 15 amino acids.

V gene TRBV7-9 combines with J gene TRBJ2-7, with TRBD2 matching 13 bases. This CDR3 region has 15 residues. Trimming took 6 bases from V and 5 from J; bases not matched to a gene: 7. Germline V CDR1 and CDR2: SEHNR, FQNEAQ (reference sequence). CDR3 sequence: CASRWGTSGVHEQYF. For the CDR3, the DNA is TGTGCCAGCAGATGGGGGACTAGCGGGGTCCACGAGCAGTACTTC.

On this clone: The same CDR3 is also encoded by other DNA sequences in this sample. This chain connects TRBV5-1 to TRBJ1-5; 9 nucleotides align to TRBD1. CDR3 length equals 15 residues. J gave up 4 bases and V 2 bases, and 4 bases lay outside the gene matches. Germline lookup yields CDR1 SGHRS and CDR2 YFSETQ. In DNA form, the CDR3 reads TGCGCCAGCAGCTTAGGACAGGGGTTAAATCAGCCCCAGCATTTT. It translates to CASSLGQGLNQPQHF.

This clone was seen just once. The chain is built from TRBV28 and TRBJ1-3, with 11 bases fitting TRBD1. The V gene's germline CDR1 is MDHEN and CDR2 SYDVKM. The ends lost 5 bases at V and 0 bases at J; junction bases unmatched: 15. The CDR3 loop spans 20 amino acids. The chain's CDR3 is CASSPRPDRGLLSSGNTIYF. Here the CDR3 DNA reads TGTGCCAGCAGTCCGCGGCCGGACAGGGGGCTGCTGAGCTCTGGAAACACCATATATTTT.

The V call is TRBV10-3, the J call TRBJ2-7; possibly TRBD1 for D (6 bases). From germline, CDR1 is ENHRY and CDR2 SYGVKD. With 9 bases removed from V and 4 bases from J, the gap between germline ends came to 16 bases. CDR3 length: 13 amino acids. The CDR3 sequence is CAMGAGSKYEQYF. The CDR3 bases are TGTGCCATGGGGGCCGGCTCGAAATACGAGCAGTACTTC.

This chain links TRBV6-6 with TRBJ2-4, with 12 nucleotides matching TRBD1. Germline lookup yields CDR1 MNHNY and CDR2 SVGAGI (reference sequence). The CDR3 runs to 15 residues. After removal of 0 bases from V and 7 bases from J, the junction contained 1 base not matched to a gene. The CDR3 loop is CASSYSGTGGNIQYF. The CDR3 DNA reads TGTGCCAGCAGTTACTCCGGGACAGGGGGCAACATTCAGTACTTC.

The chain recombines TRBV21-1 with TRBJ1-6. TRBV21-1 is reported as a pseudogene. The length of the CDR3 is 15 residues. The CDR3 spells CARDSKRSYNSPLHF. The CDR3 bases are TGTGCCAGGGACTCGAAAAGGAGTTATAATTCACCCCTCCACTTT.

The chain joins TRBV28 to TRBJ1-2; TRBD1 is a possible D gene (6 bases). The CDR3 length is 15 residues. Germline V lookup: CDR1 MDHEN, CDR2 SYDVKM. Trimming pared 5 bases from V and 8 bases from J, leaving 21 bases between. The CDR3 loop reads CASSHGLGGGNGYTF. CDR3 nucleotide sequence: TGTGCCAGCAGTCATGGATTGGGAGGGGGTAACGGCTACACCTTC.

The CDR3 protein is CASSTRQGSGSPLHF. CDR3 sequence (DNA): TGTGCCAGCAGTACCCGACAGGGGTCGGGTTCACCCCTCCACTTT. The chain joins TRBV2 to TRBJ1-6, with 8 bases fitting TRBD1. The CDR3 has 15 residues. J lost 9 bases, V lost 5 bases, and 9 bases had no gene match. The germline CDR1 and CDR2 sequences are SNHLY and FYNNEI.

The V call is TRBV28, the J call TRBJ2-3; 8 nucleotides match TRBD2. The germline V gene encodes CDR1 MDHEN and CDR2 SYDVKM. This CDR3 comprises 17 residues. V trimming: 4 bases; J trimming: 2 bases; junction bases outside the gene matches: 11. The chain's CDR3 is CASSSPGGAPSTDTQYF. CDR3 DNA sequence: TGTGCCAGCAGTTCCCCCGGGGGGGCTCCGTCCACAGATACGCAGTATTTT.

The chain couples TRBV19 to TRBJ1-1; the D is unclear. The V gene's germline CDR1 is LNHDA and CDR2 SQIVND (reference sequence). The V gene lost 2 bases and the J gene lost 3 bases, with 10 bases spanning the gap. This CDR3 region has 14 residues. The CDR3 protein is CASSIYLSDTEAFF. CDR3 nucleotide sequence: TGTGCCAGTAGTATATATCTGTCGGACACTGAAGCTTTCTTT.

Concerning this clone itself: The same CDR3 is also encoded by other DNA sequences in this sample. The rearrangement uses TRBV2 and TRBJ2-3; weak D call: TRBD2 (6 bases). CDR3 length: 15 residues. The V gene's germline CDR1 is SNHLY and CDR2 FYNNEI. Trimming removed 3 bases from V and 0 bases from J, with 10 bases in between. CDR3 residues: CASSEGAGSTDTQYF. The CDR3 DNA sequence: TGTGCCAGCAGTGAGGGTGCGGGGAGCACAGATACGCAGTATTTT. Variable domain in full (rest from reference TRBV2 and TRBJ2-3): EPEVTQTPSHQVTQMGQEVILRCVPISNHLYFYWYRQILGQKVEFLVSFYNNEISEKSEIFDDQFSVERPDGSNFTLKIRSTKLEDSAMYFCASSEGAGSTDTQYFGPGTRLTVL.

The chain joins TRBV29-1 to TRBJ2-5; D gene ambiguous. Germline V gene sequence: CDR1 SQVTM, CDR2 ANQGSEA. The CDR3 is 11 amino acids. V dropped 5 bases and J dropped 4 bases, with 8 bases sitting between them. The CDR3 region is CSVYRRETQYF. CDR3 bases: TGCAGCGTTTACAGACGAGAGACCCAGTACTTC.

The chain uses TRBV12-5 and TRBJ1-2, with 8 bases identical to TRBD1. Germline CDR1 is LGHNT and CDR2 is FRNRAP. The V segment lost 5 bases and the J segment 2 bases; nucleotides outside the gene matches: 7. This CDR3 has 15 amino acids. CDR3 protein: CASGPGQGRNYGYTF. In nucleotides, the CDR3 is TGTGCTAGTGGTCCTGGACAGGGACGAAACTATGGCTACACCTTC.

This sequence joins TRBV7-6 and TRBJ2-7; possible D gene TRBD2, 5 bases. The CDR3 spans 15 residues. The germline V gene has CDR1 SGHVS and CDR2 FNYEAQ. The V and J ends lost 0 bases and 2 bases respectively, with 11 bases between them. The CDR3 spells CASSLASGQTYEQYF. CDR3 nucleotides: TGTGCCAGCAGCTTAGCGAGCGGTCAAACCTACGAGCAGTACTTC.

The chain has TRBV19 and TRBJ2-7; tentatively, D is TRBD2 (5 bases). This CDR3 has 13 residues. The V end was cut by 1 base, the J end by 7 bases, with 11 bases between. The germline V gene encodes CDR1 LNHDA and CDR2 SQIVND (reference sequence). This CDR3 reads CASSIAGSGEQYF. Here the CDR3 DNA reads TGTGCCAGTAGTATAGCTGGGTCGGGGGAGCAGTACTTC.

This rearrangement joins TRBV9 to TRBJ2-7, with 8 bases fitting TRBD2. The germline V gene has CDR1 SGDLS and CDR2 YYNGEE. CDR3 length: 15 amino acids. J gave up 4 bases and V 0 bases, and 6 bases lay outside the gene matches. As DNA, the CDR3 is TGTGCCAGCAGCGTAGGAAGCGGGGGAGGGTACGAGCAGTACTTC. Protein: CASSVGSGGGYEQYF.

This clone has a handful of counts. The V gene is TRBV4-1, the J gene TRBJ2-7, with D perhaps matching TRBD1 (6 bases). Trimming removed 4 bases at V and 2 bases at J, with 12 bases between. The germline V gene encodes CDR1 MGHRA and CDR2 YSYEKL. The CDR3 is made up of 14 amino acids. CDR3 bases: TGCGCCAGCAGCCGGGATCAGGGGCCCTACGAGCAGTACTTC. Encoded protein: CASSRDQGPYEQYF.

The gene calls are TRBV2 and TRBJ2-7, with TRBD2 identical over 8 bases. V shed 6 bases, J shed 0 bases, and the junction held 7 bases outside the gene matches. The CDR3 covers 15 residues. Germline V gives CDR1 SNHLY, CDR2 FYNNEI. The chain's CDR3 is CASSDTGGYSYEQYF. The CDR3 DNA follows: TGTGCCAGCAGCGATACGGGGGGGTACTCCTACGAGCAGTACTTC.

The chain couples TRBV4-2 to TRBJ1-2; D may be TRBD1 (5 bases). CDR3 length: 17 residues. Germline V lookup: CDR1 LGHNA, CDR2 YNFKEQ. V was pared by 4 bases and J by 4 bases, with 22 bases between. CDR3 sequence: CASSPGGGGRSFYGYTF. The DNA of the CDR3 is TGTGCCAGCAGCCCCGGCGGGGGGGGGAGAAGCTTCTATGGCTACACCTTC.